The clone carrying this TCR beta chain was seen just once. Germline V gives CDR1 GTSNPN, CDR2 SVGIG (reference sequence). The CDR3 runs 13 residues. With 3 bases removed from V and 7 bases from J, the gap between germline ends came to 15 bases. This entry belongs to a study of blood T cell repertoires in COVID-19. This table comes from immunoSEQ multiplex PCR, and its TCRdb copy is limited to in-frame clones, with some not included. Here the sample spans about 150,000 clones, around 82% being singletons. The sequenced material came from peripheral blood. V gene TRBV30 combines with J gene TRBJ1-2, with a possible D match to TRBD1 (6 bases). This clonotype originated in a man in his 60s with COVID-19, enrolled during active disease. The CDR3 reads CAWSAQGKAGYTF. CDR3 DNA: TGTGCCTGGAGCGCACAGGGAAAGGCTGGCTACACCTTC. Complete variable domain (other parts from reference TRBV30 and TRBJ1-2): SQTIHQWPATLVQPVGSPLSLECTVEGTSNPNLYWYRQAAGRGLQLLFYSVGIGQISSEVPQNLSASRPQDRQFILSSKKLLLSDSGFYLCAWSAQGKAGYTFGSGTRLTVV.